The following is a TCR beta chain sequence with its context. The sample is drawn from a study of blood T cell repertoires in COVID-19. Study-level information: COVID-19 samples, acute and convalescent, were from the United States, Italy and Spain.

TCRdb's table, derived via immunoSEQ multiplex PCR, lists solely in-frame clones and lacks some. The sample has some 350,000 clones, under 95% seen once. Germline assignment: CDR1 SQVTM and CDR2 ANQGSEA. V was cut by 0 bases and J by 8 bases, with 10 bases left in between. The CDR3 consists of 12 residues. Material for sequencing was peripheral blood. The chain uses TRBV29-1 and TRBJ1-1; D is uncertain. The sequence was collected from a young woman who had recovered from COVID-19. The CDR3 sequence: CSVEELRAEAFF. In DNA, the CDR3 is TGCAGCGTTGAAGAATTAAGAGCCGAAGCTTTCTTT. The variable domain in full, completed from reference TRBV29-1 and TRBJ1-1, reads SAVISQKPSRDICQRGTSLTIQCQVDSQVTMMFWYRQQPGQSLTLIATANQGSEATYESGFVIDKFPISRPNLTFSTLTVSNMSPEDSSIYLCSVEELRAEAFFGQGTRLTVV.